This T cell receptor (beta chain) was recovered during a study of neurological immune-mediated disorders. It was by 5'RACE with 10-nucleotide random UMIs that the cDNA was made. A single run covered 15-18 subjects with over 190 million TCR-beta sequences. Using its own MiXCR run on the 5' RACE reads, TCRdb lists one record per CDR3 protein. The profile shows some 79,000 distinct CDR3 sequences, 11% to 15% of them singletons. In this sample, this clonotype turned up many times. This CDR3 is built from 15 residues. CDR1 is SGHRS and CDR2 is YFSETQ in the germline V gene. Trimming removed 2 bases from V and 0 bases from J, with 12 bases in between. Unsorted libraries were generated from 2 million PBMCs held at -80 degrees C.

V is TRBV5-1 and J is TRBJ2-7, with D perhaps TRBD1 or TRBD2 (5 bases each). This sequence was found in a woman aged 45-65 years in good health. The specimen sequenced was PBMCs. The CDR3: CASSFGAMGSYEQYF. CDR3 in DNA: TGCGCCAGCAGCTTCGGGGCCATGGGCTCCTACGAGCAGTACTTC.